A single sample is the source of the 21 T cell receptor beta chains below, sequenced in a study of blood T cell repertoires in COVID-19. The repertoire was sequenced with immunoSEQ multiplex PCR; TCRdb's copy has only in-frame clones and lacks some. The sample yields 200,000 to 250,000 clones, roughly four fifths seen once. Sequencing was carried out using peripheral blood. Receptors originate from a man older than 75 with acute or convalescent COVID-19.

The J gene is TRBJ2-3, the V gene TRBV18; 9 bases line up with TRBD1. After removal of 2 bases from V and 2 bases from J, the junction contained 5 bases not matched to a gene. CDR1 KGHSH and CDR2 LQKENI come from the germline V gene. The CDR3 contains 16 residues. CDR3 sequence: CASSPAGTGFTDTQYF. DNA of the CDR3: TGTGCCAGCTCACCAGCCGGGACAGGGTTCACAGATACGCAGTATTTT.

The V call is TRBV10-3, the J call TRBJ1-1, with 8 bases matching TRBD1. Germline-derived CDR1 and CDR2 are ENHRY and SYGVKD. The CDR3 contains 13 residues. The V gene end was trimmed by 3 bases and the J gene end by 7 bases; junction bases not matched to a gene: 4. CDR3 region: CAISDQGAFEAFF. Here the CDR3 DNA reads TGTGCCATCAGTGATCAGGGGGCGTTTGAAGCTTTCTTT.

The rearrangement links TRBV24-1 to TRBJ2-6; D gene uncertain. The V end was cut by 3 bases, the J end by 2 bases, with 10 bases between. CDR1 is KGHDR and CDR2 is SFDVKD in the germline V gene. This CDR3 region has 16 residues. For the CDR3, the DNA is TGTGCCACCAGTGATCCGGTACGTGCTGGGGCCAACGTCCTGACTTTC. Translation: CATSDPVRAGANVLTF.

The chain carries TRBV19 and TRBJ1-4; D call uncertain. The CDR3 loop spans 16 amino acids. V lost 2 bases, J lost 0 bases, and 10 bases lay in between. Germline loops: CDR1 LNHDA, CDR2 SQIVND (reference sequence). CDR3 in DNA: TGTGCCAGTAGTATAATAGTGGTTGCAACTAATGAAAAACTGTTTTTT. Amino acid sequence: CASSIIVVATNEKLFF.

In this sample, this clone turned up a few times. V is TRBV28 and J is TRBJ1-2, with a tentative D call TRBD1 (6 bases). This CDR3 contains 13 residues. Germline V gene lookup returns CDR1 MDHEN and CDR2 SYDVKM. Deletions cut 1 base from V and 8 bases from J, with 11 bases between. CDR3 protein: CASSLSGVKGYTF. The CDR3 nucleotides read TGTGCCAGCAGTTTATCAGGGGTTAAGGGCTACACCTTC.

This chain connects TRBV28 to TRBJ1-2, with TRBD1 as a possible D gene (5 bases). CDR1 is MDHEN and CDR2 is SYDVKM in the germline V gene. V was clipped by 5 bases and J by 3 bases, with 7 bases between them. The CDR3 covers 12 residues. CDR3 in amino acids: CASSRGDYGYTF. The CDR3 DNA sequence: TGTGCCAGCAGTAGGGGTGACTATGGCTACACCTTC.

The CDR3 coding sequence is TGTGCCAGCTCACCACCGGAGGGGGCGCAAGGCTACACCTTC. Its translation is CASSPPEGAQGYTF. The V gene is TRBV18, the J gene TRBJ1-2; 7 positions match TRBD1. This CDR3 is 14 amino acids long. Germline loops: CDR1 KGHSH, CDR2 LQKENI. The V gene end was trimmed by 0 bases and the J gene end by 8 bases; junction bases not matched to a gene: 6.

V is TRBV6-1 and J is TRBJ1-1; possible D gene TRBD1, 6 bases. Germline CDR1 reads MNHNS; CDR2 reads SASEGT. There are 15 residues in the CDR3. V lost 3 bases to trimming and J lost 0 bases, with 11 bases between them. In DNA, the CDR3 is TGTGCCAGCAGTGACAGGGGACATATGAACACTGAAGCTTTCTTT. This translates into CASSDRGHMNTEAFF.

The V call is TRBV6-5, the J call TRBJ1-1; TRBD1 might be the D (6 bases). Germline V gives CDR1 MNHEY, CDR2 SVGAGI. The ends were cut back, 11 bases at V and 1 base at J, with 14 bases in the middle. CDR3 length: 13 residues. The CDR3 coding sequence is TGTGCCGTCCGAAAACAGGGGAACACTGAAGCTTTCTTT. Protein product: CAVRKQGNTEAFF.

The CDR3 region has the DNA TGTGCCAGCAGCCAGCCAGGGACAGGCGCTTTCTTT. Translation: CASSQPGTGAFF. V usage is TRBV12-3 or TRBV12-4 and J usage is TRBJ1-1; 8 bases are a match to TRBD1. This CDR3 comprises 12 residues. V was pared by 6 bases and J by 11 bases, with 8 bases of the junction left unmatched.

The chain is built from TRBV19 and TRBJ2-2, with 7 bases fitting TRBD1. Trimming at V came to 10 bases and at J to 4 bases, leaving 6 bases not matched to a gene. Germline V CDR1 and CDR2: LNHDA, SQIVND (reference sequence). This CDR3 contains 13 residues. The CDR3 loop is CATRQGRTGELFF. The DNA for the CDR3 is TGTGCCACCAGACAGGGCCGCACCGGGGAGCTGTTTTTT.

This rearrangement joins TRBV18 to TRBJ2-7, with 10 bases fitting TRBD1. The V gene end was trimmed by 3 bases and the J gene end by 4 bases; junction bases not matched to a gene: 9. The germline V gene encodes CDR1 KGHSH and CDR2 LQKENI. The CDR3 spans 16 residues. The CDR3 DNA sequence: TGTGCCAGCTCACCCAGACCCCTGGGACAGGGGTACGAGCAGTACTTC. Its protein is CASSPRPLGQGYEQYF.

The J gene is TRBJ1-2, the V gene TRBV6-2 or TRBV6-3; perhaps TRBD1 as D (5 bases). The length of the CDR3 is 17 residues. CDR1 and CDR2 from the germline V gene are MNHEY and SVGEGT. Trimming took 2 bases from V and 2 from J, leaving 18 bases between them. The CDR3 protein is CASSYPKPDILNYGYTF. For the CDR3, the DNA is TGTGCCAGCAGTTACCCTAAGCCGGACATCCTCAACTATGGCTACACCTTC.

V gene TRBV5-1 combines with J gene TRBJ2-1; perhaps TRBD1 as D (7 bases). This CDR3 has 15 residues. V was clipped by 4 bases and J by 5 bases, with 16 bases between them. Germline V gives CDR1 SGHRS, CDR2 YFSETQ. CDR3 DNA: TGCGCCAGCAGCCCTGGAGGGACAGCAAACAATGAGCAGTTCTTC. Encoded protein: CASSPGGTANNEQFF.

The chain couples TRBV24-1 to TRBJ2-7; weak D call: TRBD2 (6 bases). V shed 5 bases and J shed 5 bases, with 12 bases lying between them. Germline CDR1 is KGHDR and CDR2 is SFDVKD. The CDR3 length is 13 residues. CDR3 sequence reads: CATSVGGSHEQYF. DNA for the CDR3: TGTGCCACCAGTGTCGGAGGGAGCCACGAGCAGTACTTC.

This clone was detected a few times. The rearrangement joins TRBV24-1 to TRBJ2-3, with a weak D call TRBD2 (7 bases). CDR1 and CDR2 (germline): KGHDR, SFDVKD. V was shortened by 5 bases and J by 15 bases, with 14 bases between the two germline ends. The CDR3 runs to 11 residues. The CDR3 here is CATSGAGARYF. The CDR3 nucleotides read TGTGCCACCAGTGGGGCGGGGGCCCGTTATTTT.

Concerning this clone: Germline and junction disagree at one end, which may indicate a read error. The J gene is TRBJ2-3, the V gene TRBV6-5; TRBD1 is a possible D gene (6 bases). Germline CDR1 reads MNHEY; CDR2 reads SVGAGI. CDR3 length: 14 residues. CDR3 loop: CAGRPGHYTDTQYF. CDR3 sequence (DNA): TGTGCCGGCAGGCCGGGACATTACACAGATACGCAGTATTTT.

The chain couples TRBV5-5 to TRBJ2-7; 10 nucleotides match TRBD2. CDR1 SGHKS and CDR2 YYEKEE come from the germline V gene (reference sequence). CDR3 length: 16 residues. V was clipped by 2 bases and J by 6 bases; unmatched bases: 11. Here the CDR3 reads CASSLALGLASSEQYF. The CDR3 DNA reads TGTGCCAGCAGCTTAGCACTGGGACTAGCGTCTAGCGAGCAGTACTTC.

This chain uses TRBV6-5 with TRBJ2-7; 14 bases are shared with TRBD2. Germline V lookup: CDR1 MNHEY, CDR2 SVGAGI. J was trimmed by 5 bases and V by 6 bases; bases with no gene match: 3. CDR3 length: 14 residues. CDR3 in amino acids: CASSWTSGRNEQYF. CDR3 in DNA: TGTGCCAGCAGCTGGACTAGCGGGAGGAACGAGCAGTACTTC.

The V call is TRBV24-1, the J call TRBJ1-5; TRBD1 is a possible D gene (5 bases). The CDR3 contains 13 residues. Germline V gene data show CDR1 as KGHDR and CDR2 as SFDVKD. V lost 5 bases and J 8 bases, leaving 12 bases between the germline ends. For the CDR3, the DNA is TGTGCCACCAGTGCGGGGGTTTTAGAGCCCCAGCATTTT. Amino acid sequence: CATSAGVLEPQHF.

This chain links TRBV5-1 with TRBJ2-1; D may be TRBD1 (7 bases). The length of the CDR3 is 16 residues. The V gene lost 0 bases and the J gene lost 5 bases, with 15 bases spanning the gap. CDR1 and CDR2 (germline): SGHRS, YFSETQ. CDR3: CASSLEFRGRHNEQFF. CDR3 nucleotides: TGCGCCAGCAGCTTGGAATTCAGGGGGAGGCACAATGAGCAGTTCTTC.